The 20 T cell receptor beta chains below all came from one sample that was sequenced in a study of cytomegalovirus exposure and HLA in healthy donors. The PCR used 60 Vbeta and 13 Jbeta primers. Clones were sequenced by immunoSEQ multiplex PCR, and TCRdb holds only the in-frame ones, with some missing. The table shows around 140,000 clones, with 80% to 90% occurring only once. Input material: PBMCs. The receptors stem from a woman aged 30 to 39 in good health and CMV-seronegative.

The count of this clone is one. The rearrangement links TRBV7-3 to TRBJ2-1, with 11 bases aligning to TRBD1. The germline V gene encodes CDR1 SGHTA and CDR2 FQGTGA. Trimming cost V 2 bases and J 9 bases; bases outside gene matches: 6. The CDR3 totals 15 residues. CDR3 residues: CASSLAGQGAGEQFF. The DNA of the CDR3 is TGTGCCAGCAGCTTAGCCGGACAGGGGGCAGGTGAGCAGTTCTTC. Filled out from reference TRBV7-3 and TRBJ2-1, the complete variable domain reads GAGVSQTPSNKVTEKGKYVELRCDPISGHTALYWYRQSLGQGPEFLIYFQGTGAADDSGLPNDRFFAVRPEGSVSTLKIQRTERGDSAVYLCASSLAGQGAGEQFFGPGTRLTVL.

The chain couples TRBV15 to TRBJ1-1; no clear D. This CDR3 region has 16 residues. Trimming left V 1 base short and J 2 bases short, with 14 bases between. Germline V gives CDR1 LNHNV, CDR2 YYDKDF (reference sequence). The DNA for the CDR3 is TGTGCCACCAGCAGAGGAAGATCCCCAGGAAACACTGAAGCTTTCTTT. The encoded protein is CATSRGRSPGNTEAFF.

This chain connects TRBV7-2 to TRBJ1-5; D not certain. CDR3 length equals 16 residues. CDR1 and CDR2 (germline): SGHTA, FQGNSA. Trimming pared 4 bases from V and 1 base from J, leaving 14 bases between. The CDR3 DNA follows: TGTGCCAGCAGCTCATTCGGCCCCAGGAGCAATCAGCCCCAGCATTTT. Protein product: CASSSFGPRSNQPQHF.

This chain connects TRBV4-2 to TRBJ2-1; 10 positions agree with TRBD2. V lost 1 base and J lost 6; bases outside the gene matches: 15. The CDR3 consists of 19 residues. Germline V CDR1 and CDR2: LGHNA, YNFKEQ. As DNA, the CDR3 is TGTGCCAGCAGCCAAGTCAACCCCCAGCGGGAGGGAAGTCGCAATGAGCAGTTCTTC. It is translated as CASSQVNPQREGSRNEQFF.

The chain joins TRBV18 to TRBJ2-5; D unclear. The CDR3 runs 12 residues. V was trimmed by 6 bases and J by 0 bases, leaving 5 bases between them. CDR1 and CDR2 from the germline V gene are KGHSH and LQKENI. The chain's CDR3 is CASSPYQETQYF. Written as DNA, the CDR3 is TGTGCCAGCTCCCCGTACCAAGAGACCCAGTACTTC.

The chain couples TRBV5-5 to TRBJ2-2; 10 nucleotides line up with TRBD1. The CDR3 has 18 amino acids. J gave up 0 bases and V 3 bases, and 8 bases lay outside the gene matches. From germline, CDR1 is SGHKS and CDR2 YYEKEE (reference sequence). The chain's CDR3 is CASSSGTGVLANTGELFF. The CDR3 DNA follows: TGTGCCAGCAGCTCGGGGACAGGGGTCCTCGCGAACACCGGGGAGCTGTTTTTT.

The chain uses TRBV5-1 and TRBJ2-2; 9 bases map to TRBD1. This CDR3 has 17 residues. The J segment lost 5 bases and the V segment lost 4 bases, leaving 12 bases of the junction unmatched. Germline CDR1 reads SGHRS; CDR2 reads YFSETQ. The CDR3 coding sequence is TGCGCCAGCAGCGGACCACAACAGGGGGCGCAGACCGGGGAGCTGTTTTTT. Its protein product is CASSGPQQGAQTGELFF.

The chain carries TRBV2 and TRBJ2-2; 11 positions agree with TRBD2. Trimming cost V 7 bases and J 4 bases; bases outside gene matches: 5. Germline values: CDR1 SNHLY, CDR2 FYNNEI. CDR3 length: 15 residues. The CDR3 DNA sequence: TGTGCCAGCACCCCCACTAGCGGGAGCACCGGGGAGCTGTTTTTT. It translates to CASTPTSGSTGELFF.

This chain joins TRBV10-3 and TRBJ2-7; 10 positions match TRBD2. Looked up from germline, CDR1 is ENHRY and CDR2 is SYGVKD. The CDR3 runs to 14 residues. Trimming removed 10 bases from V and 3 bases from J; junction bases left unmatched: 9. Written as DNA, the CDR3 is TGTGCCACTAATGCGGGGACTAGCGACTACGAGCAGTACTTC. Its protein product is CATNAGTSDYEQYF.

The chain links TRBV5-1 to TRBJ2-5; TRBD2 matches 10 bases. V lost 0 bases, J lost 5 bases, and 10 bases stayed unmatched. CDR3 length: 17 amino acids. Germline CDR1 SGHRS, CDR2 YFSETQ. The CDR3 coding sequence is TGCGCCAGCAGCTTGGTCGTGACTAGCGGGTCGGCGGAGACCCAGTACTTC. This sequence encodes CASSLVVTSGSAETQYF.

The genes are TRBV6-5 and TRBJ2-7; possibly TRBD2 for D (6 bases). Germline values: CDR1 MNHEY, CDR2 SVGAGI. CDR3 length equals 14 residues. The V gene lost 0 bases and the J gene lost 6 bases, with 12 bases spanning the gap. The CDR3 here is CASSYSIVAVEQYF. The CDR3 DNA follows: TGTGCCAGCAGTTACTCTATTGTAGCGGTCGAGCAGTACTTC.

V gene TRBV19 combines with J gene TRBJ2-3, with 8 bases fitting TRBD2. CDR3 length equals 17 residues. Germline V lookup: CDR1 LNHDA, CDR2 SQIVND (reference sequence). The ends lost 7 bases at V and 6 bases at J; junction bases unmatched: 18. The CDR3 DNA reads as TGTGCCAGTACACGAGGGCCGGGGGGGACCACGAGGGATACGCAGTATTTT. Translation gives CASTRGPGGTTRDTQYF.

This clone was recorded only once. The chain employs TRBV4-2 and TRBJ1-2; D perhaps matches TRBD1 (6 bases). Trimming cost V 5 bases and J 7 bases, with 17 bases left between them. Germline CDR1 and CDR2: LGHNA and YNFKEQ. This CDR3 has 14 residues. The CDR3 spells CASSGWDTGRGYTF. As DNA, the CDR3 is TGTGCCAGCAGCGGATGGGACACGGGACGTGGCTACACCTTC.

V is TRBV27 and J is TRBJ2-5; D may be TRBD2 (7 bases). The CDR3 has 14 residues. Germline V CDR1 and CDR2: MNHEY, SMNVEV (reference sequence). Trimming took off 6 bases at V and 5 bases at J, with 16 bases between the two ends. The CDR3 region is CASSPRGGAETQYF. CDR3 DNA sequence: TGTGCCAGCAGCCCTAGGGGGGGCGCCGAGACCCAGTACTTC.

V is TRBV18 and J is TRBJ1-6, with TRBD1 matching over 7 bases. The CDR3 extends over 15 amino acids. CDR1 and CDR2 (germline): KGHSH, LQKENI. V shed 0 bases, J shed 10 bases, and the junction held 6 bases outside the gene matches. The CDR3 region has the DNA TGTGCCAGCTCACCACCCCCAGGGGGTGGATCACCCCTCCACTTT. Its protein is CASSPPPGGGSPLHF.

V usage is TRBV28 and J usage is TRBJ2-3; 9 bases map to TRBD2. The length of the CDR3 is 15 residues. Trimming at V came to 2 bases and at J to 8 bases, leaving 8 bases not matched to a gene. CDR1 is MDHEN and CDR2 is SYDVKM in the germline V gene. DNA of the CDR3: TGTGCCAGCAGTTTAGATCCCCCAGCGGGGGGTACGCAGTATTTT. Amino acids: CASSLDPPAGGTQYF.

V and J are TRBV5-1 and TRBJ1-2; 10 bases match TRBD1. The CDR3 is 16 residues long. The ends lost 4 bases at V and 0 bases at J; junction bases unmatched: 6. Per the germline V gene, CDR1 is SGHRS and CDR2 is YFSETQ. The DNA for the CDR3 is TGCGCCAGCAGCGTGGGACAGGGGTTAGCTAACTATGGCTACACCTTC. Amino acid sequence: CASSVGQGLANYGYTF. Full variable domain (missing parts from reference TRBV5-1 and TRBJ1-2): KAGVTQTPRYLIKTRGQQVTLSCSPISGHRSVSWYQQTPGQGLQFLFEYFSETQRNKGNFPGRFSGRQFSNSRSEMNVSTLELGDSALYLCASSVGQGLANYGYTFGSGTRLTVV.

This clone was observed a single time. Other nucleotide sequences in the sample specify the same CDR3. The rearrangement joins TRBV4-1 to TRBJ2-1; 14 bases align to TRBD2. Germline values: CDR1 MGHRA, CDR2 YSYEKL. This CDR3 has 17 amino acids. J lost 11 bases, V lost 4 bases, and 13 bases had no gene match. CDR3 protein: CASSLSTWTSGGPKQFF. DNA of the CDR3: TGCGCCAGCAGCCTTTCTACTTGGACTAGCGGGGGGCCAAAGCAGTTCTTC.

The rearrangement links TRBV19 to TRBJ2-1, with 12 positions matching TRBD2. The junction had 6 bases not matched to a gene; V was cut back by 0 bases and J by 9 bases. This CDR3 has 16 amino acids. The germline V gene has CDR1 LNHDA and CDR2 SQIVND (reference sequence). The CDR3 region is CASSIDLTSGRREQFF. The CDR3 nucleotides read TGTGCCAGTAGTATAGACCTGACTAGCGGGAGACGTGAGCAGTTCTTC.

With regard to this clone: Additional DNA sequences in this sample encode the identical CDR3. The chain combines TRBV4-3 with TRBJ2-1, with 7 bases matching TRBD1. CDR1 is LGHNA and CDR2 is YSLEER in the germline V gene. V gave up 0 bases and J gave up 3 bases; unmatched junction bases: 2. CDR3 length: 15 residues. CDR3 region: CASSQDGTDYNEQFF. As DNA, the CDR3 is TGCGCCAGCAGCCAAGACGGGACAGACTACAATGAGCAGTTCTTC.